This section outlines one T cell receptor beta chain sequence together with its context. This table comes from immunoSEQ multiplex PCR, and its TCRdb copy is limited to in-frame clones, with some not included. The sample shows about 160,000 clones, about 83% of them seen only once. These data originate in a study of blood T cell repertoires in COVID-19. Study-level background: Samples representing acute and convalescent COVID-19 were sourced from the United States, Italy and Spain. Sample material is recorded as cDNA or gDNA derived from T cells, B-cell-depleted T cells, or PBMCs.

Trimming took off 0 bases at V and 0 bases at J, with 6 bases between the two ends. CDR3 length: 15 residues. Germline CDR1 is MGHRA and CDR2 is YSYEKL. The source material was peripheral blood. This sequence originates from a man aged 40-49 years who had recovered from COVID-19. V and J are TRBV4-1 and TRBJ1-5; D unclear. CDR3 loop: CASSQDKLSNQPQHF. The CDR3 DNA reads TGCGCCAGCAGCCAAGATAAGCTTAGCAATCAGCCCCAGCATTTT.